This T cell receptor (beta chain) stems from a study of T cell changes during pregnancy in multiple sclerosis. Libraries were prepared by immunoSEQ multiplex PCR; TCRdb keeps only in-frame clonotypes and omits some of them. This table holds 40,000 to 45,000 clones, 89% found once. This clone occurred once. The CDR3 consists of 15 residues. Germline V gives CDR1 LNHDA, CDR2 SQIVND (reference sequence). Trimming removed 3 bases from V and 1 base from J, with 9 bases in between. The chain carries TRBV19 and TRBJ2-2, with a weak D call TRBD2 (5 bases). The sequence derives from a female donor with multiple sclerosis, enrolled in a pregnancy study. The sample consisted of CD4+ T cells from peripheral blood mononuclear cells, taken in the first trimester of pregnancy. The CDR3, as DNA: TGTGCCAGTAGTATCCTTCGGGGGAACACCGGGGAGCTGTTTTTT. It translates to CASSILRGNTGELFF.